The present entry profiles one T cell receptor (beta chain) with its context. Its target is not known. Ten immunoSEQ deep assay plates were used to sequence unsorted PBMC DNA. As handled by the study authors: From ImmunoSEQ came sequences covering only the junction and carrying no quality scores, so filtering differed. Produced via immunoSEQ multiplex PCR; TCRdb's table is partial and in-frame only. The D gene and trimming were derived from the DNA, and the V and J assignments and clone size from that table. The repertoire includes about 470,000 clones, around 79% of them detected once, and approximately 13% sits in the top ten. This sample is drawn from a study of shared clonotypes between healthy human individuals. Study-wide findings and caveats: Sequencing depth was expected to influence donor clonotype sharing.

This CDR3 spans 15 amino acids. The V gene's germline CDR1 is SGHTA and CDR2 FQGTGA. The junction had 2 bases not matched to a gene; V was cut back by 4 bases and J by 1 base. This sequence was found in a woman in her thirties or forties in good health. Some clones in this sample may be carry-over from other donors' samples. The source material was PBMCs. This sequence joins TRBV7-3 and TRBJ2-5, with TRBD1 matching 11 bases. The CDR3 reads CASSSGTGGQETQYF. The CDR3 nucleotides are TGTGCCAGCAGCTCCGGGACAGGGGGCCAAGAGACCCAGTACTTC.